This TCR beta chain was sequenced during a study of control samples from healthy donors and cancer patients. CDR1 is SGHRS, CDR2 YFSETQ, per germline. The V and J ends lost 2 bases and 2 bases, in that order; junction bases with no gene match: 0. The CDR3 is 13 residues long. Using immunoSEQ multiplex PCR, the repertoire was profiled, and TCRdb retains in-frame clones only, with some absent. This repertoire shows about 60,000 clones, approximately 85% found once; its top ten account for 4.5% to 6.5%. Sequenced material: blood. This TCR was recovered from a man between 35 and 55 years old in good health. V usage is TRBV5-1 and J usage is TRBJ2-7; 8 bases match TRBD1. CDR3 nucleotides: TGCGCCAGCAGCTTACAGGGGGCCTACGAGCAGTACTTC. Translation: CASSLQGAYEQYF. Full variable domain (outside the CDR3, taken from reference TRBV5-1 and TRBJ2-7): KAGVTQTPRYLIKTRGQQVTLSCSPISGHRSVSWYQQTPGQGLQFLFEYFSETQRNKGNFPGRFSGRQFSNSRSEMNVSTLELGDSALYLCASSLQGAYEQYFGPGTRLTVT.